The sequence of this TCR beta chain was determined in a study of T cell changes during pregnancy in multiple sclerosis. Germline V gives CDR1 SGHDT, CDR2 YYEEEE. J was trimmed by 3 bases and V by 0 bases; bases with no gene match: 3. This CDR3 has 15 amino acids. Produced via immunoSEQ multiplex PCR; TCRdb's table is partial and in-frame only. The table includes about 8,000 clones, 87% detected once. This receptor was identified in a female donor in good health, enrolled as a control in a pregnancy study. This material consisted of CD8+ T cells from peripheral blood mononuclear cells, taken in the first trimester of pregnancy. This chain connects TRBV5-6 to TRBJ1-1, with 9 nucleotides matching TRBD1. The chain's CDR3 is CASSLGTGGYTEAFF. In nucleotides, the CDR3 is TGTGCCAGCAGCTTGGGAACAGGGGGCTACACTGAAGCTTTCTTT.